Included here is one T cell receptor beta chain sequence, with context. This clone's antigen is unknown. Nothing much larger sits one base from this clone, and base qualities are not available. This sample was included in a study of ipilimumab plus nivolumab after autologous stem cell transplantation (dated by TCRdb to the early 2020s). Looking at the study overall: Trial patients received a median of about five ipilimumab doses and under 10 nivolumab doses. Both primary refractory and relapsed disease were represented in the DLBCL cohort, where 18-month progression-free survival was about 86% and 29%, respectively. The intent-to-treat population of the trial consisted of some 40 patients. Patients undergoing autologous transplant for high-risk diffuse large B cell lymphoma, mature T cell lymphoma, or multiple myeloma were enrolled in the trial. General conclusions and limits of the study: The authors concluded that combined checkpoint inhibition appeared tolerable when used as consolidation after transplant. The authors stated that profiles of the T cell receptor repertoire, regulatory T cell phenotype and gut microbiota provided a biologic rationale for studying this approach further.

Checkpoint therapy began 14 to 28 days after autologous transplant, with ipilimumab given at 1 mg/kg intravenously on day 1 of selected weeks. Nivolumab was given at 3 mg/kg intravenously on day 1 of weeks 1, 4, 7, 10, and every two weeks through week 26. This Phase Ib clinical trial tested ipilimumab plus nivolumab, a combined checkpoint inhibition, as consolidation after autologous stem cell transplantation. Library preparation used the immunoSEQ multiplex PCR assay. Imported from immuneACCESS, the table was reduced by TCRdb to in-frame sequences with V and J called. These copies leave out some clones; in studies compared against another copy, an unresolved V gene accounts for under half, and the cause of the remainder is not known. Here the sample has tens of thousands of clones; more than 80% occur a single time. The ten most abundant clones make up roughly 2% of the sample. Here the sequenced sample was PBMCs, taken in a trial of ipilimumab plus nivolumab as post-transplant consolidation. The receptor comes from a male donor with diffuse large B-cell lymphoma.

The DNA sequence is given as TGTGCCAGCAGTTATCTGGGAGGGGAGCTGTTTTTT. It codes for CASSYLGGELFF. This receptor chain uses TRBV6-6 and TRBJ2-2, with the D gene not confidently named. V and J are truncated by 3 bases and 8 bases respectively, leaving an intervening sequence of 7 bases. The germline V gene (reference sequence) provides CDR1 MNHNY and CDR2 SVGAGI. The CDR3 runs 12 residues from the cysteine to the phenylalanine. Only the CDR3 DNA is retained, 36 bases long and in frame from the first base.